This is a list of T cell receptor beta chains from one sample in a study of graft-versus-host responses after intestinal transplantation. Generated by immunoSEQ multiplex PCR, the TCRdb table keeps only in-frame clones and is missing some. This sample has approximately 100,000 clones, with roughly 82% found just once. The sample here was PBMCs, taken 255 days after intestinal transplant. The receptors derive from a human patient who received an intestinal transplant, so some T cells may come from the graft donor. The CDR3 runs from the conserved cysteine through the conserved F or W. The D gene is left open where the match is weak. Some rows mark clone size as missing; the rest say once, few, many or name a class of expanded clone.

length,J,V,D,size,DNA,CDR3
13,TRBJ2-7,TRBV10-1,NA,NA,TGCGCCAGCCTCACTGGGGCTACCTACGAGCAGTACTTC,CASLTGATYEQYF
14,TRBJ1-3,TRBV23-1,NA,NA,TGCGCCAGCAGTCAATCGAGACCGGAGAACACCATATATTTT,CASSQSRPENTIYF
15,TRBJ2-3,TRBV5-6,TRBD2,once,TGTGCCAGCAGCCTGTCCGGGACTAGTTTACTCACGCAGTATTTT,CASSLSGTSLLTQYF
16,TRBJ2-2,TRBV6-4,NA,few,TGTGCCAGCAGCGACCCCGGCGGAGCGAACACCGGGGAGCTGTTTTTT,CASSDPGGANTGELFF
13,TRBJ2-1,TRBV11-3,NA,NA,TGTGCCAGCAGCACCGACTCGAGCGCTGAGCAGTTCTTC,CASSTDSSAEQFF
16,TRBJ2-1,TRBV6-1,NA,NA,TGTGCCAGCAGTGGATGGGACGGCAGCTCCTACAATGAGCAGTTCTTC,CASSGWDGSSYNEQFF
15,TRBJ2-5,TRBV6-5,TRBD1,once,TGTGCCAGCAGTTACACAGGGGGCTGGGGAGAGACCCAGTACTTC,CASSYTGGWGETQYF
17,TRBJ2-1,TRBV9,TRBD1,once,TGTGCCAGCAGCGCCGATCCGGCCGGGACAGGGTCCAATGAGCAGTTCTTC,CASSADPAGTGSNEQFF
14,TRBJ2-1,TRBV5-4,TRBD2,NA,TGTGCCAGCACCCTCGGACTAGCTGTCAATGAGCAGTTCTTC,CASTLGLAVNEQFF
16,TRBJ2-2,TRBV7-3,NA,NA,TGTGCCAGCAGTCAAATCGGGGGATCGAACACCGGGGAGCTGTTTTTT,CASSQIGGSNTGELFF
14,TRBJ2-5,TRBV15,NA,NA,TGTGCCACCAGCAGAGATAGAACCAGAGAGACCCAGTACTTC,CATSRDRTRETQYF
14,TRBJ1-2,TRBV6-5,NA,NA,TGTGCCAGCAGTTACTCGTCAGGGACCACTGGCTACACCTTC,CASSYSSGTTGYTF
13,TRBJ2-1,TRBV5-1,NA,NA,TGCGCCAGCGGGGACCCGCCCTACAATGAGCAGTTCTTC,CASGDPPYNEQFF